These T cell receptor beta chains were read from a single sample in a study of response to subunit inactivated influenza vaccine. Using its own MiXCR run on the RT-PCR reads, TCRdb lists one record per CDR3 protein. The table has 650,000 to 800,000 distinct CDR3 sequences, roughly 18% seen once. Material: PBMCs from blood, obtained less than 6 days after vaccination. Source of these receptors: a man between 45 and 60 years old who received an inactivated influenza vaccine. CDR3s include the opening cysteine and the closing phenylalanine or tryptophan. A D gene is named only where the DNA matches it firmly. Size is stated for part of the rows, as once, few or many counts, or as a class when the clone is expanded.

>TRBJ1-1|once|TRBV18|NA
TGTGCCAGCTCACCCTTAGGACAGGAAGCTTTCTTT
CASSPLGQEAFF
>TRBJ2-1|NA|TRBV11-2|NA
TGTGCCAGCAGCTTAGGCGGGGCCCCCCACAATGAGCAGTTCTTC
CASSLGGAPHNEQFF
>TRBJ2-5|NA|TRBV2|NA
TGTGCCAGCGTCCGGCGGGTACAAGAGACCCAGTACTTC
CASVRRVQETQYF
>TRBJ2-2|NA|TRBV5-1|NA
TGCGCCAGTACCCCAGGAGGTTCTACCGGGGAGCTGTTTTTT
CASTPGGSTGELFF
>TRBJ1-4|NA|TRBV12-3/TRBV12-4|NA
TGTGCCAGCAGCCAACGCAGGGGCATTAATGAAAAACTGTTTTTT
CASSQRRGINEKLFF
>TRBJ2-4|NA|TRBV15|NA
TGTGCCACCAGCAGAGGGAACAGGGTTGACAACATTCAGTACTTC
CATSRGNRVDNIQYF
>TRBJ2-3|NA|TRBV4-1|NA
TGCGCCAGCAGCCAAGGGCATCCAGGGATCACAGATACGCAGTATTTT
CASSQGHPGITDTQYF
>TRBJ2-7|NA|TRBV11-2|NA
TGTGCCAGCAGCTTAGATACTCTTTCTGAGCAGTACTTC
CASSLDTLSEQYF
>TRBJ1-2|NA|TRBV29-1|NA
TGCAGCGTTGAAGGGAGCAGGGCTGGTTATGGCTACACCTTC
CSVEGSRAGYGYTF
>TRBJ2-5|NA|TRBV7-6|TRBD2
TGTGCCAGCAGCCCCTCGACTAGCGCGGTGCAAGAGACCCAGTACTTC
CASSPSTSAVQETQYF
>TRBJ2-5|few|TRBV10-3|TRBD1
TGTGCCATCAGTGCAAAGGGGACAGGGAAAGAGACCCAGTACTTC
CAISAKGTGKETQYF
>TRBJ1-2|few|TRBV5-1|TRBD1
TGCGCCAGCAGCTTGGGGGGACAGGGGGCCTATGGCTACACCTTC
CASSLGGQGAYGYTF
>TRBJ2-1|NA|TRBV7-2|TRBD2
TGTGCCAGCAGCTTAGAAGGACTAGCGGGGGGGGAGCAGTTCTTC
CASSLEGLAGGEQFF
>TRBJ2-1|NA|TRBV29-1|TRBD2
TGCAGCGTTGCCCGGACTAGCGGGGGATACAATGAGCAGTTCTTC
CSVARTSGGYNEQFF
>TRBJ2-7|NA|TRBV9|TRBD2
TGTGCCAGCAGCGCGATACTAGCGGACAAGCAGTACTTC
CASSAILADKQYF
>TRBJ2-2|NA|TRBV20-1|NA
TGCAGTGCACTCGGGGGGAACACCGGGGAGCTGTTTTTT
CSALGGNTGELFF
>TRBJ2-1|NA|TRBV25-1|NA
TGTGCCAGCAGTGAATTGGTCAGGGGCTCCTACAATGAGCAGTTCTTC
CASSELVRGSYNEQFF
>TRBJ2-3|few|TRBV7-3|NA
TGTGCCAGCAGCTCCCTACCGGGGGTGGCAGATACGCAGTATTTT
CASSSLPGVADTQYF
>TRBJ1-5|NA|TRBV20-1|NA
TGCAGTGCCCAGCAGGCTAGCAATCAGCCCCAGCATTTT
CSAQQASNQPQHF
>TRBJ2-2|few|TRBV20-1|TRBD1
TGCAGTGCTTCTAGGACAGGGCAGAGGGAGCTGTTTTTT
CSASRTGQRELFF
>TRBJ2-5|few|TRBV20-1|NA
TGCAGTGCTAGTAGGCGCGAAGAGACCCAGTACTTC
CSASRREETQYF
>TRBJ2-7|NA|TRBV10-3|NA
TGTGCCATCAGTGAGAACGGGGCACAGTACGAGCAGTACTTC
CAISENGAQYEQYF
>TRBJ1-1|NA|TRBV7-8|NA
TGTGCCAGCAGCTTGGGACATACAGGGTCGATGGCCACTGAAGCTTTCTTT
CASSLGHTGSMATEAFF
>TRBJ2-7|few|TRBV7-9|NA
TGTGCCAGCAGCTTAGATCGTTCGGTCTACGAGCAGTACTTC
CASSLDRSVYEQYF
>TRBJ2-1|few|TRBV2|TRBD1
TGTGCCAGCAGTGAAGGGACAGGGGTTCACAATGAGCAGTTCTTC
CASSEGTGVHNEQFF
>TRBJ2-4|NA|TRBV20-1|TRBD1
TGCAGTGCTAACAGGGGAGCAGCCAAAAACATTCAGTACTTC
CSANRGAAKNIQYF
>TRBJ2-5|few|TRBV5-1|TRBD2
TGCGCCAGCAGCTTACAGCGGGGGGGCCCGGAGACCCAGTACTTC
CASSLQRGGPETQYF
>TRBJ2-7|NA|TRBV7-8|NA
TGTGCCAGCAGCTTAGGGTTCGACAAAAGATCCCTCTACGAGCAGTACTTC
CASSLGFDKRSLYEQYF
>TRBJ1-5|few|TRBV5-1|NA
TGCGCCAGCAGACTCTGGGACTATAGCAATCAGCCCCAGCATTTT
CASRLWDYSNQPQHF
>TRBJ1-2|few|TRBV20-1|NA
TGCAGTGCTATGATCCCGGGCCATAACTATGGCTACACCTTC
CSAMIPGHNYGYTF
>TRBJ2-2|NA|TRBV7-8|TRBD2
TGTGCCAGCAGCTTGGGGGTTCTAGCGGGGGACACCGGGGAGCTGTTTTTT
CASSLGVLAGDTGELFF
>TRBJ2-3|few|TRBV6-1|NA
TGTGCCACCACCCAGGAGGGCACAGATACGCAGTATTTT
CATTQEGTDTQYF
>TRBJ2-7|NA|TRBV29-1|NA
TGCAGCGTTGGGACAGAGTACTACGAGCAGTACTTC
CSVGTEYYEQYF
>TRBJ2-1|many|TRBV9|NA
TGTGCCAGCAGCGTAGGCCCACTAGCGGCAGGGGGCAATGAGCAGTTCTTC
CASSVGPLAAGGNEQFF
>TRBJ2-1|many|TRBV12-3/TRBV12-4|TRBD1
TGTGCCAGCAGTTCCGGCGGGACAGGGCAGTTCTTC
CASSSGGTGQFF
>TRBJ2-2|few|TRBV2|NA
TGTGCCAGCAGTGGACATCCGAACACCGGGGAGCTGTTTTTT
CASSGHPNTGELFF
>TRBJ2-7|NA|TRBV11-2|TRBD1
TGTGCCAGCAGCCGGGGACAGGGCGTGGACGAGCAGTACTTC
CASSRGQGVDEQYF
>TRBJ1-6|few|TRBV20-1|NA
TGCAGTGCTAGAGGGCGGGTTAATTCACCCCTCCACTTT
CSARGRVNSPLHF
>TRBJ2-1|few|TRBV6-1|TRBD1
TGTGCCAGCTCGAGGGGGCAGATAGGTGAGCAGTTCTTC
CASSRGQIGEQFF
>TRBJ1-4|few|TRBV5-5|NA
TGTGCCAGCAGCTTGCAGGAAAAACTGTTTTTT
CASSLQEKLFF
>TRBJ2-1|NA|TRBV19|NA
TGTGCCAGTAGTATAACGGGAGATCCCTACAATGAGCAGTTCTTC
CASSITGDPYNEQFF
>TRBJ2-1|NA|TRBV3-1|NA
TGTGCCAGCAGCCAAGTTTATCCCAATGAGCAGTTCTTC
CASSQVYPNEQFF
>TRBJ1-1|NA|TRBV20-1|NA
TGCAGTGCTAGAGAAAAAGCGAACACTGAAGCTTTCTTT
CSAREKANTEAFF
>TRBJ2-1|NA|TRBV4-3|TRBD2
TGCGCCAGCAGCCAAGATTGGAGTAACGGGAGGAATGAGCAGTTCTTC
CASSQDWSNGRNEQFF
>TRBJ2-1|NA|TRBV12-3/TRBV12-4|NA
TGTGCCAGCAGTTTATACCTAGCCTCCTACAATGAGCAGTTCTTC
CASSLYLASYNEQFF